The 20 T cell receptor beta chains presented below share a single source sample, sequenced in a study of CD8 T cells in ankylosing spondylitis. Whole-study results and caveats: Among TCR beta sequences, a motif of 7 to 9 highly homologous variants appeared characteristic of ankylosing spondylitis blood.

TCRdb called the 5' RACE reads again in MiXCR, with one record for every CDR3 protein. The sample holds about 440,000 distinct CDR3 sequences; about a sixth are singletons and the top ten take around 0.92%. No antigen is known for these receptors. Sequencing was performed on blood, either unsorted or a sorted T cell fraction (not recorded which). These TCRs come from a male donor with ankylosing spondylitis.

This CDR3 reads CASSSQSGRGVYGYTF. CDR3 bases: TGTGCCAGCAGCTCCCAATCGGGCAGGGGAGTGTATGGCTACACCTTC. The V gene is TRBV9, the J gene TRBJ1-2, with D possibly TRBD1 on 6 matching bases. Per germline, CDR1 SGDLS and CDR2 YYNGEE. Trimming removed 4 bases from V and 5 bases from J, with 21 bases in between. This CDR3 comprises 16 residues.

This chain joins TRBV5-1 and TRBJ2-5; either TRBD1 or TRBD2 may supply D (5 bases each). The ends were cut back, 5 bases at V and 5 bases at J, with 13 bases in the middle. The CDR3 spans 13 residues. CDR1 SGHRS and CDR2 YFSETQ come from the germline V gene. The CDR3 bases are TGCGCCAGCAGTGCTGGGGGTTGGGAGACCCAGTACTTC. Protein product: CASSAGGWETQYF. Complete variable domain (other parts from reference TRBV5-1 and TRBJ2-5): KAGVTQTPRYLIKTRGQQVTLSCSPISGHRSVSWYQQTPGQGLQFLFEYFSETQRNKGNFPGRFSGRQFSNSRSEMNVSTLELGDSALYLCASSAGGWETQYFGPGTRLLVL.

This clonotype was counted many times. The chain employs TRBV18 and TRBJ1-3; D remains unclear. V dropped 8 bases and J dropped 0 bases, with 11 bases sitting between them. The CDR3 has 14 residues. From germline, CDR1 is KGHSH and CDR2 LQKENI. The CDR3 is CASSPGSSGNTIYF. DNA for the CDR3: TGTGCCAGCAGCCCCGGGAGCTCTGGAAACACCATATATTTT.

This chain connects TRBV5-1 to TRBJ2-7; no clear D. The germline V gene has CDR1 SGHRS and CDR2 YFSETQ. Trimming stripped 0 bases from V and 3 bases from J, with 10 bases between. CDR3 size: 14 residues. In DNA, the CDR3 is TGCGCCAGCAGCTTGGGGCCGGTAAACTACGAGCAGTACTTC. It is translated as CASSLGPVNYEQYF. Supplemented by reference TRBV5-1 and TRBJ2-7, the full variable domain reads KAGVTQTPRYLIKTRGQQVTLSCSPISGHRSVSWYQQTPGQGLQFLFEYFSETQRNKGNFPGRFSGRQFSNSRSEMNVSTLELGDSALYLCASSLGPVNYEQYFGPGTRLTVT.

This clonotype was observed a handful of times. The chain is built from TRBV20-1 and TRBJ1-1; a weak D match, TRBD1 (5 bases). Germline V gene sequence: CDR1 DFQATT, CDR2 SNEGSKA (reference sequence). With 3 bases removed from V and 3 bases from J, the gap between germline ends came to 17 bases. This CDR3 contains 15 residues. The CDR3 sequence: CSARSTGGLYTEAFF. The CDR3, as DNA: TGCAGTGCTAGGTCGACGGGGGGTCTTTACACTGAAGCTTTCTTT.

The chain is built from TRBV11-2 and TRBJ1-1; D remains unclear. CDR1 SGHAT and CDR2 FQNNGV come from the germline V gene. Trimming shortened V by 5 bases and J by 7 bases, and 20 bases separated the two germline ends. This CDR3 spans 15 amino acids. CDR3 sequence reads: CASSPTGRGTLEAFF. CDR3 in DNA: TGTGCCAGCAGCCCCACCGGGCGCGGTACCCTTGAAGCTTTCTTT.

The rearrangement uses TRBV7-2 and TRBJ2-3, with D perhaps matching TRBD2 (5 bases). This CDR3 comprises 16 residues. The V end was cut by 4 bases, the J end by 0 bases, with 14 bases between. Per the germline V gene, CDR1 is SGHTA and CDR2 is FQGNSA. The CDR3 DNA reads TGTGCCAGCAGCTATAGGACTGCGACTAGCACAGATACGCAGTATTTT. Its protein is CASSYRTATSTDTQYF.

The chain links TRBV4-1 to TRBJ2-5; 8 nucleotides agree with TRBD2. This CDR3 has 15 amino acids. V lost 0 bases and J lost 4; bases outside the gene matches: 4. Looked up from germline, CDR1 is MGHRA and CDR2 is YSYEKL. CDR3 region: CASSQESGGRETQYF. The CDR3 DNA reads TGCGCCAGCAGCCAAGAGTCGGGGGGGCGAGAGACCCAGTACTTC.

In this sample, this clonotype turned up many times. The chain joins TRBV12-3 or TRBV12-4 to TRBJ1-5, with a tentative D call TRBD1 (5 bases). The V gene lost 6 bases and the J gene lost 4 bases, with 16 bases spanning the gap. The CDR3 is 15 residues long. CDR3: CASRYVGGGNQPQHF. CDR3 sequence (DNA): TGTGCCAGCAGATACGTTGGGGGGGGGAATCAGCCCCAGCATTTT.

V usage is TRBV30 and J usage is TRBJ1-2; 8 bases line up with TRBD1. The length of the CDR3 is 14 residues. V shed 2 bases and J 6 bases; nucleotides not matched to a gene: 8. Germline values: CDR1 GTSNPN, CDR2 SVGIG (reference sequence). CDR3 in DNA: TGTGCCTGGAGTTCTCGCCTGACAGGGGATGGCTACACCTTC. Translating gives CAWSSRLTGDGYTF.

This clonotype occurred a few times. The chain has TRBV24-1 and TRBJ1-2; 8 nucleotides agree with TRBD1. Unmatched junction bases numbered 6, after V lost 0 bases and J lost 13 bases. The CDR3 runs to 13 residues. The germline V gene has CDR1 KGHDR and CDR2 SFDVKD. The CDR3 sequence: CATSDLPQGALTF. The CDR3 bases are TGTGCCACCAGTGATTTGCCCCAGGGGGCGCTCACCTTC.

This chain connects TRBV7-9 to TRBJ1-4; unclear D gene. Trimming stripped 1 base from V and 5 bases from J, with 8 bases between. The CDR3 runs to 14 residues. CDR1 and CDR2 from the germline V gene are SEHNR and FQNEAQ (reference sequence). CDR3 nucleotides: TGTGCCAGCAGCTTAGACAGTGGGAATGAAAAACTGTTTTTT. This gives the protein CASSLDSGNEKLFF.

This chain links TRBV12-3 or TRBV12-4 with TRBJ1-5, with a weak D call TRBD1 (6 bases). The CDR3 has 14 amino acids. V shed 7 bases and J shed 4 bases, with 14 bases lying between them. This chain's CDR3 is CASTPTGGNQPQHF. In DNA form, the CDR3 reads TGTGCCAGCACCCCGACAGGCGGGAATCAGCCCCAGCATTTT.

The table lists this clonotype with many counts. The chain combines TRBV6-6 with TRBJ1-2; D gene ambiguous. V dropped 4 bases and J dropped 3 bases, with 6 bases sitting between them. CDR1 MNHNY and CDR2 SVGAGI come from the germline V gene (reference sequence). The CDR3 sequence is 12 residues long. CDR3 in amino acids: CASSWADYGYTF. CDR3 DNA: TGTGCCAGCAGTTGGGCAGACTATGGCTACACCTTC.

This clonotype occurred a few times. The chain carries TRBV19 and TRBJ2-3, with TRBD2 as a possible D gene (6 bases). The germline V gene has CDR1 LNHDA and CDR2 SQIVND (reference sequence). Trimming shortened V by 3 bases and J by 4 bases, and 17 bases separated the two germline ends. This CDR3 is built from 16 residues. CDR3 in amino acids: CASSINSGRGADTQYF. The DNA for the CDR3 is TGTGCCAGTAGTATCAATAGCGGACGAGGGGCAGATACGCAGTATTTT.

CDR3 nucleotides: TGTGCCAGCAGTGAAGCGCTTCGGCGTCAGCCCCAGCATTTT. It yields the protein CASSEALRRQPQHF. The gene calls are TRBV2 and TRBJ1-5; D gene unclear. Germline CDR1 SNHLY, CDR2 FYNNEI. The CDR3 covers 14 residues. V dropped 0 bases and J dropped 6 bases, with 9 bases sitting between them.

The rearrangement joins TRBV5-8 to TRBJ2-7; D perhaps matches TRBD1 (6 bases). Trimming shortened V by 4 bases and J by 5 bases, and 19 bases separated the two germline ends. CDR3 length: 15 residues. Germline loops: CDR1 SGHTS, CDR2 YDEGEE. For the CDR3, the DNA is TGTGCCAGCAGCCGAGCCCAGACAGGCTTCCACGAGCAGTACTTC. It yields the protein CASSRAQTGFHEQYF.

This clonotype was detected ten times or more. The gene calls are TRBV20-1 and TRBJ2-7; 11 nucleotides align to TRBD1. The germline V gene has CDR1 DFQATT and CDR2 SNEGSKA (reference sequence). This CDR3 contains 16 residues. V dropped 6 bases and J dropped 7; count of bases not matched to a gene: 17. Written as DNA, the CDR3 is TGCAGTGCCCAGGGGTTTAGCGGACAGGGGGCGCTTGAGCAGTACTTC. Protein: CSAQGFSGQGALEQYF.

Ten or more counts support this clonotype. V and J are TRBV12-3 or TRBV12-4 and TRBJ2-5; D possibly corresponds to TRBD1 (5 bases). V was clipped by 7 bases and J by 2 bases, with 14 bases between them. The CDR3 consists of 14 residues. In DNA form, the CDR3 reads TGTGCCAGCAACCTCCAGGGTATTCAAGAGACCCAGTACTTC. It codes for CASNLQGIQETQYF.

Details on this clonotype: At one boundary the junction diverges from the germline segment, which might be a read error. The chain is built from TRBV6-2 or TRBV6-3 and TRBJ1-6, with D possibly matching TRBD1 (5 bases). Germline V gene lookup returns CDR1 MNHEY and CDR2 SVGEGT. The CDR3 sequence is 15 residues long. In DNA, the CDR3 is TGTGCCAGCAGTCGGTCCGGGACCCTTAATTCACTCCTCCACTTT. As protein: CASSRSGTLNSLLHF.